These 25 T cell receptor beta chains were all obtained from the same sample, sequenced in a study of prognosis after radiotherapy for stage I lung cancer. Using two-round multiplex PCR, the authors amplified TCR beta CDR3 from genomic DNA. Specific primers for each TRBV and TRBJ gene were what first-round PCR used. TCRdb reanalysed the multiplex PCR reads using MiXCR and keeps one entry per CDR3 protein. The top ten hold roughly 15% of the sample, which has some 35,000 distinct CDR3 sequences, under 35% seen once. Specimen: PBMCs, collected before or after stereotactic body radiation therapy (not recorded which). These receptors all stem from a donor over 45 with non-small cell lung cancer.

The rearrangement links TRBV5-5 to TRBJ2-5; TRBD1 matches 12 bases. The CDR3 runs to 19 residues. The J segment lost 5 bases and the V segment lost 0 bases, leaving 14 bases of the junction unmatched. CDR1 SGHKS and CDR2 YYEKEE come from the germline V gene (reference sequence). The CDR3 coding sequence is TGTGCCAGCAGCTTGGAACCCCTGCAGGGACAGGGGGCCTGGGAGACCCAGTACTTC. The encoded protein is CASSLEPLQGQGAWETQYF.

This clonotype came up many times. J is TRBJ1-6 and V is TRBV3-1; D remains unclear. Between the trimmed V and J ends, which lost 0 bases and 10 bases, there was a span of 10 bases. The V gene's germline CDR1 is LGHDT and CDR2 YNNKEL (reference sequence). This CDR3 is built from 14 residues. The CDR3 DNA reads as TGTGCCAGCAGCCAAGATGACCAGCCATCACCCCTCCACTTT. Translation: CASSQDDQPSPLHF.

In this sample, this clonotype turned up many times. The J gene is TRBJ1-3, the V gene TRBV19; D gene unclear. Germline values: CDR1 LNHDA, CDR2 SQIVND (reference sequence). V was pared by 1 base and J by 4 bases, with 14 bases between. The CDR3 consists of 16 residues. The CDR3 DNA reads as TGTGCCAGTAGTATAGGCTCCCCTCGTCTCGGAAACACCATATATTTT. The encoded protein is CASSIGSPRLGNTIYF.

Many counts were recorded for this clonotype. The chain employs TRBV24-1 and TRBJ2-7; the match to TRBD1 covers 8 bases. CDR1 is KGHDR, CDR2 SFDVKD, per germline. With 3 bases clipped from V and 2 bases from J, the junction kept 8 bases outside the gene matches. The CDR3 is 16 amino acids. This CDR3 reads CATSDPGQAGTYEQYF. The CDR3 DNA sequence: TGTGCCACCAGTGATCCGGGACAGGCGGGCACCTACGAGCAGTACTTC.

In the case of this clonotype: A read error is likely here: a far larger clone is one base away. The chain is built from TRBV6-9 and TRBJ2-7, with D unclear. Per germline, CDR1 MNHGY and CDR2 SVAAGI. The CDR3 totals 13 residues. The DNA for the CDR3 is TGTGCCAGCTGTTACGCCCAGTCCTACGAGCAGTACTTC. This codes for CASCYAQSYEQYF.

In its sample, this clonotype was seen many times. The chain recombines TRBV7-6 with TRBJ2-7, with TRBD1 matching 9 bases. This CDR3 is built from 14 residues. Trimming at V came to 5 bases and at J to 6 bases, leaving 8 bases not matched to a gene. Germline V gene sequence: CDR1 SGHVS, CDR2 FNYEAQ. DNA for the CDR3: TGTGCCAGCAGCACGGGACAGGGAAGCTCCGAGCAGTACTTC. Translation: CASSTGQGSSEQYF.

Note on this clonotype: This could be a read error, since a much larger clone is one nucleotide away. The chain joins TRBV6-9 to TRBJ1-1; D not resolved. Germline assignment: CDR1 MNHGY and CDR2 SVAAGI. The CDR3 sequence is 15 residues long. The germline V and J ends were trimmed by 4 bases and 3 bases, with 15 bases remaining between them. Written as DNA, the CDR3 is TGTGCCAGCAGTTCGAGGCCTAGGTGGTACACTGAAGCTTTCTTT. Translating gives CASSSRPRWYTEAFF.

This clonotype was counted many times. The chain uses TRBV6-1 and TRBJ1-3, with D perhaps matching TRBD1 (5 bases). This CDR3 spans 14 amino acids. Trimming left V 7 bases short and J 6 bases short, with 16 bases between. CDR1 and CDR2 from the germline V gene are MNHNS and SASEGT. For the CDR3, the DNA is TGTGCCAGCACCCCCTACTCAGGGCAAAACACCATATATTTT. It is translated as CASTPYSGQNTIYF.

This clonotype was seen ten or more times. The V call is TRBV12-5, the J call TRBJ1-2; no reliable D call. V dropped 1 base and J dropped 4 bases, with 10 bases sitting between them. The CDR3 runs to 14 residues. Germline CDR1 LGHNT, CDR2 FRNRAP. In DNA, the CDR3 is TGTGCTAGTGGTTTGGGGCCATTCTCCTATGGCTACACCTTC. Protein product: CASGLGPFSYGYTF.

This clonotype was detected many times. The V and J genes are TRBV3-1 and TRBJ2-6; D uncertain. From germline, CDR1 is LGHDT and CDR2 YNNKEL (reference sequence). Deletions cut 4 bases from V and 2 bases from J, with 9 bases between. The CDR3 covers 15 residues. The CDR3 here is CASSPDPTGANVLTF. The CDR3 bases are TGTGCCAGCAGCCCGGACCCCACTGGGGCCAACGTCCTGACTTTC.

This clonotype was seen at least ten times. The chain links TRBV9 to TRBJ2-1; tentatively, D is TRBD1 or TRBD2 (6 bases each). This CDR3 is 15 amino acids long. Germline CDR1 SGDLS, CDR2 YYNGEE. V dropped 0 bases and J dropped 5 bases, with 12 bases sitting between them. CDR3 region: CASSVVGGNNNEQFF. The CDR3 DNA reads TGTGCCAGCAGCGTAGTGGGGGGCAACAACAATGAGCAGTTCTTC.

In the case of this clonotype: A much bigger clone sits one base away, suggesting this may be a read error. V gene TRBV29-1 combines with J gene TRBJ1-4, with unresolved D. V lost 5 bases, J lost 3 bases, and 10 bases lay in between. Germline-derived CDR1 and CDR2 are SQVTM and ANQGSEA. The CDR3 has 13 residues. CDR3 sequence reads: CSVPETANEKLFF. Written as DNA, the CDR3 is TGCAGCGTTCCGGAAACCGCTAATGAAAAACTGTTTTTT.

In its sample, this clonotype was seen many times. This chain joins TRBV2 and TRBJ2-5, with D perhaps matching TRBD2 (5 bases). The CDR3 extends over 13 amino acids. Germline V gives CDR1 SNHLY, CDR2 FYNNEI. V was clipped by 8 bases and J by 2 bases, with 12 bases between them. The DNA for the CDR3 is TGTGCCAGCCGGAGGAACCCACAAGAGACCCAGTACTTC. It translates to CASRRNPQETQYF.

Note on this clonotype: A single base separates this from a much larger clone, so it may be a read error. This chain joins TRBV5-4 and TRBJ2-3; 7 bases map to TRBD1. Germline CDR1 is SGHNT and CDR2 is YYREEE (reference sequence). This CDR3 is built from 15 residues. The chain's CDR3 is CSSSLVTGGTDTQYF. CDR3 nucleotide sequence: TGTTCCAGCAGCTTGGTAACAGGGGGCACAGATACGCAGTATTTT. The full variable domain, its missing parts supplied by reference TRBV5-4 and TRBJ2-3, is ETGVTQSPTHLIKTRGQQVTLRCSSQSGHNTVSWYQQALGQGPQFIFQYYREEENGRGNFPPRFSGLQFPNYSSELNVNALELDDSALYLCSSSLVTGGTDTQYFGPGTRLTVL.

The V gene is TRBV11-3, the J gene TRBJ2-5; D possibly corresponds to TRBD2 (6 bases). The V gene's germline CDR1 is SGHNT and CDR2 YENEEA. CDR3 length: 14 residues. V was clipped by 3 bases and J by 3 bases, with 11 bases between them. DNA of the CDR3: TGTGCCAGCAGCTTGCGGCGGGAAGAAGAGACCCAGTACTTC. Its translation is CASSLRREEETQYF.

Concerning this clonotype: Germline and junction disagree at one end, which may indicate a read error. The chain employs TRBV20-1 and TRBJ1-2; possible D gene TRBD1, 6 bases. This CDR3 has 15 residues. Germline assignment: CDR1 DFQATT and CDR2 SNEGSKA (reference sequence). For the CDR3, the DNA is TGCAGTGTTAGAGATTGGACAGCTACTAACTATGGCTACACCTTC. Protein sequence: CSVRDWTATNYGYTF.

This clonotype was counted at least ten times. The CDR3 spells CASSNSGGIYNEQFF. The CDR3 DNA sequence: TGTGCCAGTAGTAACTCCGGGGGGATCTACAATGAGCAGTTCTTC. This chain joins TRBV19 and TRBJ2-1; TRBD2 matches 7 bases. Germline CDR1 is LNHDA and CDR2 is SQIVND (reference sequence). The V and J ends lost 4 bases and 3 bases, in that order; junction bases with no gene match: 6. The length of the CDR3 is 15 residues.

About this clonotype itself: A much larger clone differs from this one at a single base, so this may be a read error. V and J are TRBV4-2 and TRBJ2-1; D perhaps matches TRBD2 (5 bases). Trimming removed 1 base from V and 9 bases from J, with 10 bases in between. Germline CDR1 is LGHNA and CDR2 is YNFKEQ. The CDR3 has 13 amino acids. CDR3 DNA: TGTGCCAGCAGCCAAGTGAGGGTAGGTGAGCAGTTCTTC. Protein product: CASSQVRVGEQFF.

This clonotype came up many times. The gene calls are TRBV25-1 and TRBJ1-1; 7 nucleotides align to TRBD1. This CDR3 spans 13 amino acids. Trimming took 4 bases from V and 6 from J; bases not matched to a gene: 5. Germline CDR1 is MGHDK and CDR2 is SYGVNS. The CDR3 protein is CASSVTGTAEAFF. The CDR3, as DNA: TGTGCCAGCAGTGTTACTGGGACAGCTGAAGCTTTCTTT. Filled out from reference TRBV25-1 and TRBJ1-1, the complete variable domain reads EADIYQTPRYLVIGTGKKITLECSQTMGHDKMYWYQQDPGMELHLIHYSYGVNSTEKGDLSSESTVSRIRTEHFPLTLESARPSHTSQYLCASSVTGTAEAFFGQGTRLTVV.

Many counts were recorded for this clonotype. This rearrangement joins TRBV20-1 to TRBJ2-7, with D unresolved. The CDR3 has 14 residues. In germline, CDR1 is DFQATT, CDR2 SNEGSKA (reference sequence). V was clipped by 1 base and J by 2 bases, with 12 bases between them. The CDR3 protein is CSARGGNTTYEQYF. The CDR3 DNA is TGCAGTGCTAGAGGTGGGAATACGACCTACGAGCAGTACTTC.

With regard to this clonotype: One junction end does not reproduce the germline sequence, and a read error may be involved. The V call is TRBV6-1, the J call TRBJ2-3; tentative D call: TRBD1 (6 bases). Germline-derived CDR1 and CDR2 are MNHNS and SASEGT. The CDR3 runs 16 residues. CDR3 nucleotide sequence: TGTGCCAGCATCAAGAAACCGGGACATGGAACAGGTACGCAGTATTTT. Amino acid sequence: CASIKKPGHGTGTQYF.

This clonotype is medium-sized in the sample. The rearrangement joins TRBV20-1 to TRBJ1-6; 10 bases align to TRBD1. V lost 5 bases and J lost 9; bases outside the gene matches: 4. CDR3 length: 13 amino acids. Germline CDR1 is DFQATT and CDR2 is SNEGSKA (reference sequence). CDR3 in DNA: TGCAGTGCTGTTAGGACAGGGGGTTCACCCCTCCACTTT. Protein sequence: CSAVRTGGSPLHF.

This clonotype occurred many times. The chain employs TRBV10-3 and TRBJ1-2, with TRBD1 as a possible D gene (6 bases). In germline, CDR1 is ENHRY, CDR2 SYGVKD. This CDR3 contains 14 residues. Trimming removed 4 bases at V and 3 bases at J, with 12 bases between. DNA of the CDR3: TGTGCCATCAGTGTCGCAGGGGAGGACTATGGCTACACCTTC. Its protein product is CAISVAGEDYGYTF.

This clonotype was recorded many times. The V and J genes are TRBV3-1 and TRBJ2-3; D gene ambiguous. V was shortened by 0 bases and J by 4 bases, with 11 bases between the two germline ends. This CDR3 spans 15 amino acids. Germline V gene data show CDR1 as LGHDT and CDR2 as YNNKEL (reference sequence). In DNA form, the CDR3 reads TGTGCCAGCAGCCAAGATGTCCGGGCGGCAGATACGCAGTATTTT. Residues: CASSQDVRAADTQYF.

This clonotype was picked up many times. This rearrangement joins TRBV18 to TRBJ1-1, with 10 bases aligning to TRBD1. The germline V gene has CDR1 KGHSH and CDR2 LQKENI. The trim removed 5 bases at V and 1 base at J, leaving 7 bases unmatched. CDR3 length: 16 amino acids. CDR3 bases: TGTGCCAGCTCATCCTTCGGACAGGGGGGGAACACTGAAGCTTTCTTT. This gives the protein CASSSFGQGGNTEAFF.